This T cell receptor (beta chain) emerged from a study of blood T cell repertoires in COVID-19. About the study: Italy, Spain and the United States were the sources of the convalescent and acute COVID-19 samples.

V lost 4 bases and J lost 4; bases outside the gene matches: 3. CDR1 and CDR2 (germline): LGHDT, YNNKEL (reference sequence). The CDR3 spans 13 residues. Under the authors' procedure: Reference gene primer amplification gave estimated nucleated cell counts. Data came from immunoSEQ multiplex PCR; TCRdb stores just in-frame clones and leaves some out. From that table come the V and J calls and clone size; the DNA was used to work out D and trimming. Of about 23,000 clones listed, roughly 90% were seen once; the top ten hold around 6%. The V gene is TRBV3-1 (or the pseudogene TRBV3-2), the J gene TRBJ1-1; 7 positions match TRBD1. This TCR came from a woman older than 75 with active COVID-19. Sequenced input: peripheral blood. CDR3 coding DNA: TGTGCCAGCAGCCCGCAGGGGGGCACTGAAGCTTTCTTT. This codes for CASSPQGGTEAFF.